This T cell receptor beta chain was observed in a study of blood T cell repertoires in COVID-19. About the study: COVID-19 samples collected from the United States, Italy and Spain covered acute and convalescent phases.

Data came from immunoSEQ multiplex PCR; TCRdb stores just in-frame clones and leaves some out. The data contain roughly 290,000 clones, around 82% of them singletons. The V gene's germline CDR1 is MDHEN and CDR2 SYDVKM. The ends were cut back, 5 bases at V and 7 bases at J, with 12 bases in the middle. The CDR3 consists of 13 residues. Specimen: peripheral blood. The TCR sequence derives from a human donor with COVID-19, enrolled during active disease. The donor label of this sample is uncertain. This chain uses TRBV28 with TRBJ2-1; the D gene is possibly TRBD2 (5 bases). The CDR3 protein is CASSPGGENEQFF. In nucleotides, the CDR3 is TGTGCCAGCAGTCCGGGTGGGGAGAATGAGCAGTTCTTC.